This T cell receptor beta chain was retrieved from a study of blood T cell repertoires in COVID-19. From germline, CDR1 is MNHEY and CDR2 SVGAGI. V lost 6 bases and J lost 5, with 16 bases in between. The length of the CDR3 is 14 residues. Sequencing used immunoSEQ multiplex PCR; TCRdb keeps in-frame clones, though not all of them. Counted here are some 200,000 clones, approximately 78% occurring once; the ten biggest clones make up approximately 12%. This chain connects TRBV6-5 to TRBJ2-5; TRBD2 might be the D (5 bases). The origin of this receptor is a woman aged 35 to 49 with acute or convalescent COVID-19. Source material: peripheral blood. CDR3: CASRSDSGLETQYF. Here the CDR3 DNA reads TGTGCCAGCAGATCAGATTCGGGGTTGGAGACCCAGTACTTC.